This is a list of T cell receptor beta chains from one sample in a study of PD-L1 blockade in urothelial cancer. Sequenced by immunoSEQ multiplex PCR; TCRdb stores in-frame clones only, minus some. The table shows 85,000 to 95,000 clones, with around 92% occurring only once. The material was PBMCs, obtained around atezolizumab (anti-PD-L1) treatment. The receptors come from a woman of 80 years or more with urothelial cancer. Each CDR3 is given with its conserved first and last residue. Expanded clones get a size class; other rows say once, few or many, or leave the size out.

v_gene	abundance	j_gene	CDR3aa
TRBV5-4	-	TRBJ1-3	CASSLGQADPGNTIYF
TRBV27	-	TRBJ1-5	CASSLRINSNQPQHF
TRBV19	-	TRBJ1-5	CASSIVLSGNQPQHF
TRBV5-6	-	TRBJ2-1	CASSFIDSYNEQFF
TRBV6-1	-	TRBJ1-1	CASSNGGWGAFF
TRBV5-1	-	TRBJ2-1	CASSLAASGRGEQFF
TRBV14	-	TRBJ2-5	CASSPGNQETQYF
TRBV7-8	-	TRBJ2-6	CASSSSSGNIAGANVLTF
TRBV6-5	once	TRBJ1-5	CASSWGPNQPQHF
TRBV7-8	-	TRBJ2-1	CASSLGWIAGGNEQFF
TRBV28	few	TRBJ2-7	CASSFSGRRHEQYF
TRBV21-1	-	TRBJ2-7	CASSKVSSGGQGHHEQYF
TRBV30	-	TRBJ2-7	CAWSVVWASGRAGGEQYF
TRBV2	-	TRBJ1-3	CASSDGQPGNTIYF
TRBV6-1	-	TRBJ2-7	CASSERDRDGEQYF
TRBV7-9	once	TRBJ1-1	CASSRGGSNTEAFF
TRBV7-6	-	TRBJ1-3	CASSLARGGLGNTIYF
TRBV5-1	once	TRBJ2-1	CASSLGAVSYNEQFF
TRBV7-8	-	TRBJ1-5	CASSRTGPNQPQHF
TRBV5-5	-	TRBJ1-5	CASSLGQLYNQPQHF
TRBV13	-	TRBJ2-1	CASSPIAGSSYNEQFF
TRBV9	-	TRBJ2-1	CASSVGQGRGEQFF
TRBV5-4	-	TRBJ2-1	CASSPDRASYNEQFF
TRBV6-5	-	TRBJ1-5	CASSDRYSNQPQHF
TRBV5-5	-	TRBJ2-1	CASSVGLAEGSNEQFF
TRBV6-5	-	TRBJ2-7	CASRDRGFNEQYF
TRBV28	-	TRBJ2-7	CASSPPLTGGNYEQYF
TRBV30	-	TRBJ2-3	CAWSYSRTSGRARTDTQYF
TRBV20-1	once	TRBJ2-1	CSATQGLGQFF
TRBV2	-	TRBJ1-4	CASSLDRDSAEKLFF
TRBV20-1	-	TRBJ2-1	CSASQLQQFF
TRBV5-1	-	TRBJ1-4	CASSLKGDEKLFF
TRBV5-1	-	TRBJ1-1	CASSRQDRGTEAFF
TRBV29-1	-	TRBJ2-1	CSVRASGNPTDEQFF
TRBV28	-	TRBJ2-3	CASSSLGDTQYF
TRBV10-2	-	TRBJ1-2	CASSEMGSNLYGYTF
TRBV5-5	-	TRBJ1-2	CASSPEGQAAYGYTF
TRBV5-1	-	TRBJ2-1	CASSVAGASYNEQFF
TRBV14	-	TRBJ2-1	CASSQDRFSGNEQFF
TRBV6-1	-	TRBJ1-1	CASSGQRTEAFF
TRBV18	-	TRBJ2-2	CASSPTGPNTGELFF
TRBV12-5	-	TRBJ2-3	CASGSDYPSTDTQYF
TRBV30	-	TRBJ2-7	CAWSKLAGGYEQYF
TRBV15	-	TRBJ1-2	CATSGMDYNYGYTF
TRBV7-8	-	TRBJ2-1	CASSPQGGYNEQFF
TRBV5-6	-	TRBJ2-1	CASSWGGRNSYNEQFF
TRBV15	-	TRBJ2-1	CATSRAGTYNEQFF
TRBV7-6	-	TRBJ1-1	CASSAGGGFTEAFF
TRBV10-3	-	TRBJ1-2	CAISESGGPVDRYTF
TRBV7-3	-	TRBJ2-2	CASSQNSGGELFF
TRBV5-1	-	TRBJ1-2	CASSLGRDRNYGYTF
TRBV5-8	-	TRBJ1-2	CASSPPDSYGYTF
TRBV18	-	TRBJ1-5	CASSLTQVDQPQHF
TRBV5-4	-	TRBJ1-3	CASSLGTGPGNTIYF
TRBV27	-	TRBJ2-7	CASSLETENYEQYF
TRBV20-1	-	TRBJ2-7	CSAREADEQYF
TRBV6-5	-	TRBJ2-2	CASSRSGTNTGELFF
TRBV6-5	-	TRBJ2-1	CASSYLSGRSIGEQFF
TRBV27	-	TRBJ2-5	CASSRQGPETQYF